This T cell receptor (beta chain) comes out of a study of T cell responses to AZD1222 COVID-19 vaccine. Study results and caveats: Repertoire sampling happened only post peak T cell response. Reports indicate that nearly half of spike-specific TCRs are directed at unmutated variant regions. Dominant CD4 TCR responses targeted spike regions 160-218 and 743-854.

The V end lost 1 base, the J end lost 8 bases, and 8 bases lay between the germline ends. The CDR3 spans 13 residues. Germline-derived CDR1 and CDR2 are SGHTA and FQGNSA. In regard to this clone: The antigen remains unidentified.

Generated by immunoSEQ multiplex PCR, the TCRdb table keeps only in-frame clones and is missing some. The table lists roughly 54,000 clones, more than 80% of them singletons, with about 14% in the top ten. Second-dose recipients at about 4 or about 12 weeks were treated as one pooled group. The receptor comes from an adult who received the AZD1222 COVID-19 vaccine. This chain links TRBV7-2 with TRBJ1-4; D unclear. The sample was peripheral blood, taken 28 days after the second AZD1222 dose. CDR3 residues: CASSLDPPEKLFF. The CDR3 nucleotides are TGTGCCAGCAGCTTAGATCCCCCCGAAAAACTGTTTTTT.